The TCR beta chain under discussion was sequenced for a study of OX40 agonist ivuxolimab in advanced cancers. Whole-study context: Having had anti-PD-1, anti-PD-L1 or anti-CTLA-4 therapy before was allowed, and over 35% had some. Whole-study results and caveats: At doses 0.1 to 3.0 mg/kg, CD4+ and CD8+ clones expanded.

With respect to this clone: Its antigen is undetermined.

Trimming pared 4 bases from V and 4 bases from J, leaving 14 bases between. This CDR3 is 16 amino acids long. Germline assignment: CDR1 SGHVS and CDR2 FNYEAQ. Repertoires were generated with immunoSEQ multiplex PCR, while TCRdb's copy carries only in-frame clones and drops some. Of some 96,000 clones listed, 85% to 95% are singletons. The material sequenced was CD4+ or CD8+ T cells sorted from blood, taken in a trial of the OX40 agonist ivuxolimab. The clonotype originates from an adult with an advanced solid tumor such as melanoma, head and neck, liver or kidney cancer. The chain is built from TRBV7-6 and TRBJ2-6; either TRBD1 or TRBD2 may fit D (5 bases each). The CDR3 DNA follows: TGTGCCAGCAGCTCAGAGGGGTCCCCAGGGGCCAACGTCCTGACTTTC. It codes for CASSSEGSPGANVLTF.